The clone carrying this TCR beta chain was observed at least ten times. Antigen unknown. In the authors' methods: The study took CDR3 differences across clinicopathological groups and made a distant-metastasis classifier for papillary thyroid cancer from them. TCRdb re-called clones via MiXCR from the PCR reads. The V and J calls were not made by the authors but by TCRdb's processing. Of 43,000 or so clones listed, about 4% are singletons. Thyroid surgery took place with no prior treatment in any patient. This sample was taken from a study of metastatic and nonmetastatic thyroid tumors. Study details: Repertoire comparisons spanned blood and tumor or nodule tissue from malignant and benign thyroid patients. Study conclusions and caveats: In blood and tumor, TCR beta diversity was reportedly significantly higher in malignant thyroid tumors than in benign nodules.

This CDR3 is 15 amino acids long. From germline, CDR1 is SNHLY and CDR2 FYNNEI. V was clipped by 5 bases and J by 2 bases, with 13 bases between them. Sequences were obtained from blood. The chain couples TRBV2 to TRBJ2-1; maybe TRBD2 (6 bases). This TCR came from a female donor with papillary thyroid cancer or a benign thyroid nodule (not recorded which). Some clones in this sample may be carry-over from other donors' samples. CDR3 loop: CASSLEEGAYNEQFF. The CDR3 DNA is TGTGCCAGCAGTCTTGAGGAGGGCGCCTACAATGAGCAGTTCTTC.